This T cell receptor beta chain came from a study of tumor-infiltrating lymphocytes in primary liver carcinoma. Study overall: Samples yielded about 3.65 to 7.13 million productive TCRbeta reads, similar across tissue types.

In germline, CDR1 is KGHDR, CDR2 SFDVKD. J lost 2 bases, V lost 3 bases, and 2 bases had no gene match. CDR3 length: 15 residues. Ten or more counts support this clonotype. Its target is unknown. A primer in the constant region served to generate TCR beta cDNA from approximately 450 ng of total RNA. Sequencing libraries for TCR beta derived from three nested multiplex PCR rounds that used slightly modified ARM-PCR. In the first two PCR rounds, TRBV1-TRBV30 forward primers were paired with a C-beta reverse primer, and each round lasted approximately 9 cycles. TCRdb itself ran the multiplex PCR reads through MiXCR, one entry per CDR3 protein. This sample has 150,000 to 200,000 distinct CDR3 sequences, with roughly 80% found just once. Joint extraction of RNA and DNA used roughly 19-32 mg of bulk tissue that was unsorted. Findings and caveats of the study: Compared with blood, tumor repertoires held significantly more in their top 250 clones.

The sample consisted of tumor tissue from primary liver carcinoma. The J gene is TRBJ2-5, the V gene TRBV24-1; TRBD2 aligns across 10 bases. This sequence originates from a middle-aged man with primary liver carcinoma and hepatitis B virus infection. DNA for the CDR3: TGTGCCACCAGTGATAGCGGGAGGGCTCAAGAGACCCAGTACTTC. Amino acid sequence: CATSDSGRAQETQYF.